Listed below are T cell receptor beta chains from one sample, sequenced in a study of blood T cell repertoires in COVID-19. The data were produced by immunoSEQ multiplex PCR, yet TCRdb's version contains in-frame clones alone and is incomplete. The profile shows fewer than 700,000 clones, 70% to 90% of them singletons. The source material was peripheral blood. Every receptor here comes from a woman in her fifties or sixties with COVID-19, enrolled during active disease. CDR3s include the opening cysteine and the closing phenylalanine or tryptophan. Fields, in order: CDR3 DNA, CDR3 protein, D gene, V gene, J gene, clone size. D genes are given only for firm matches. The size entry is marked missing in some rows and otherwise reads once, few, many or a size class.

DNA: TGTGCCAGCAGCCGCGCGGGGGGAGTCGCTGAAGCTTTCTTT; CDR3: CASSRAGGVAEAFF; D: .; V: TRBV7-3; J: TRBJ1-1; size: once
DNA: TGCAGCGTTCGGACAGGGTGGACTGAAGCTTTCTTT; CDR3: CSVRTGWTEAFF; D: TRBD1; V: TRBV29-1; J: TRBJ1-1; size: .
DNA: TGCAGCGTTGACGTTAGTGGCAGGCCCGGCGAGCAGTACTTC; CDR3: CSVDVSGRPGEQYF; D: .; V: TRBV29-1; J: TRBJ2-7; size: .
DNA: TGTGCCATCAGCAAAACCGACAGGGGGAGAAACGCTAATGAAAAACTGTTTTTT; CDR3: CAISKTDRGRNANEKLFF; D: TRBD1; V: TRBV10-3; J: TRBJ1-4; size: .
DNA: TGTGCCTGGAGTCGTCTCAGCGGAGGACCCTATGGCTACACCTTC; CDR3: CAWSRLSGGPYGYTF; D: .; V: TRBV30; J: TRBJ1-2; size: .
DNA: TGTGCCAGCAGCAAAGGTGTATTAAGGACAGGGGTCCGGTGTTCACCCCTCCACTTT; CDR3: CASSKGVLRTGVRCSPLHF; D: .; V: TRBV21-1; J: TRBJ1-6; size: .
DNA: TGTGCCAGTCGGGACAGCTTTAATGAAAAACTGTTTTTT; CDR3: CASRDSFNEKLFF; D: TRBD1; V: TRBV19; J: TRBJ1-4; size: .
DNA: TGTGCCAGCTCTGATTCGGAACTCAGGGGCACCGGGGAGCTGTTTTTT; CDR3: CASSDSELRGTGELFF; D: .; V: TRBV2; J: TRBJ2-2; size: .
DNA: TGTGCCACCAGTGATCAGGGGGCGACCGGGGAGCTGTTTTTT; CDR3: CATSDQGATGELFF; D: TRBD1; V: TRBV24-1; J: TRBJ2-2; size: .
DNA: TGTGCCTGGAGTCAAGGGGATAACTATGGCTACACCTTC; CDR3: CAWSQGDNYGYTF; D: .; V: TRBV30; J: TRBJ1-2; size: .
DNA: TGTGCCAGCAGCCCGGGGGGTGGTAATACGCAGTATTTT; CDR3: CASSPGGGNTQYF; D: TRBD2; V: TRBV11-3; J: TRBJ2-3; size: .
DNA: TGTGCCAGCAGAAGGGACCGGGGGGAGCAGTACTTC; CDR3: CASRRDRGEQYF; D: .; V: TRBV12-3/TRBV12-4; J: TRBJ2-7; size: .
DNA: TGCAGTGCAAAAACAACCAACGAGCAGTTCTTC; CDR3: CSAKTTNEQFF; D: .; V: TRBV20-1; J: TRBJ2-1; size: .
DNA: TGTGCCAGCAGCTTGGCCGGAGGGCCGGACGAGCAGTACTTC; CDR3: CASSLAGGPDEQYF; D: .; V: TRBV5-6; J: TRBJ2-7; size: .
DNA: TGCAGCGTCAAAACGGGACAGGGAGATCAGCCCCAGCATTTT; CDR3: CSVKTGQGDQPQHF; D: TRBD1; V: TRBV29-1; J: TRBJ1-5; size: .
DNA: TGTGCCAGCAGCTTTGGGCCCCACGAGCAGTACTTC; CDR3: CASSFGPHEQYF; D: .; V: TRBV7-9; J: TRBJ2-7; size: .
DNA: TGCGCCAGCAGCTTGGGCCCGGGGGGCGCTGGAAACACCATATATTTT; CDR3: CASSLGPGGAGNTIYF; D: .; V: TRBV5-1; J: TRBJ1-3; size: .